This TCR beta chain stems from a study of T cells in Graves' hyperthyroidism and ophthalmopathy. Study-wide points: Ophthalmopathy cases were set apart from stable hyperthyroidism by a 13 V-J model. Ophthalmopathy was identified by the model a median around 6.9 months ahead of onset.

The CDR3 regions of TCR beta were amplified from RNA transcripts. When the TCR CDR3 underwent first-round RT-PCR, the HTBI primer set was used. MiXCR, applied by TCRdb to the multiplex PCR reads, yields one record per CDR3 protein. Counted here are tens of thousands of distinct CDR3 sequences, roughly 51% occurring once; the ten biggest clones make up 30% to 40%. With respect to this clonotype: The antigen is not known. One end of the junction fails to match germline, which may point to a read error.

The CDR3 runs to 16 residues. Looked up from germline, CDR1 is SGHRS and CDR2 is YFSETQ. Based on clinical symptoms, serum thyroxine and TRAb, thyroid ultrasound and orbital computed tomography, diagnoses were reached. The chain links TRBV5-1 to TRBJ2-7, with D uncertain. This receptor was obtained from a man aged 18 to 29 with Graves' hyperthyroidism. The sample taken for sequencing was peripheral blood or thyroid tissue (not recorded which). CDR3 nucleotide sequence: TGCACCAGGAGCAGCGTAGGCTCCGATACAGACTACGAGCAGTACTTC. It yields the protein CTRSSVGSDTDYEQYF. Together with reference TRBV5-1 and TRBJ2-7, the CDR3 gives the full variable domain: KAGVTQTPRYLIKTRGQQVTLSCSPISGHRSVSWYQQTPGQGLQFLFEYFSETQRNKGNFPGRFSGRQFSNSRSEMNVSTLELGDSALYLCTRSSVGSDTDYEQYFGPGTRLTVT.